The sequence of this TCR beta chain was determined in a study of T cells after yellow fever vaccination (dated by TCRdb to about 2019). About the investigation overall: Libraries from fractions with low cell numbers were prepared with the SMART-Seq v4 Ultra Low Input RNA kit. Blood was drawn at multiple timepoints before and after primary and secondary immunization, with bulk PBMC replicates and cell subsets isolated. To follow T-cell clones before and after primary and booster YFV17D yellow fever vaccination, bulk TCR alpha and beta repertoires were sequenced over time. Two healthy male donors, one aged 18 to 29 and one aged 30 to 40 years, made up the cohort. Results and caveats for the whole study, not just this receptor: Only a couple of donors were included in the study, so the extent to which the findings can be generalized is limited. A small share of clonotypes occurred in both CD4 and CD8 compartments, likely arising from convergent recombination. Because abundant contaminating clonotypes from the bulk population could be contained in FACS-sorted repertoires, computational filtering was required. Compared with the primary T-cell response, the secondary T-cell response was weaker but faster, peaking on day 5 rather than day 15. Most clones expanded after primary vaccination (around 96% of CD4 and about 85% of CD8) were re-detected after the booster, suggesting that broad memory maintenance occurred.

The CDR3, from cysteine to phenylalanine, totals 17 residues. The DNA shown is the 51-base CDR3, in frame from base 1. V is cut back by 4 bases and J by 2 bases, with 8 bases in the junction unmatched. The germline V gene provides CDR1 SGHDT and CDR2 YYEEEE. As for this clonotype: Its antigen is still unknown. Per-base quality was not reported, and no clone a single base away is much larger than it.

Synthesis of TCR cDNA relied on 5'RACE template switching, a step that introduced a universal primer site along with unique molecular identifiers. Priming of cDNA synthesis was performed from both the TCR alpha and TCR beta constant segments. Libraries were amplified in two PCR steps, with sample barcodes and sequencing adapters added in the second step. Sequencing of libraries was done on Illumina HiSeq 2500 (2x100 bp) or NovaSeq (2x150 bp). In the paper's pipeline: MIGEC handled demultiplexing of reads and collapsing into UMI consensus sequences, while MiXCR performed V(D)J alignment. Clonotypes responding to the vaccine were identified with edgeR on replicate PBMC samples, with the criteria of FDR below 0.01 and a log2 fold change above 5 up to day 15. Each bulk clonotype received a CD4 or CD8 identity based on whether the sequenced CD4 or CD8 repertoire contained that clonotype at higher abundance. TCRdb handled the public reads itself, with Q25 trimming in fastp and clone calling in MiXCR, and kept productive beta chains. Records with the same CDR3 protein are collapsed into one entry carrying the most frequent genes and DNA. The V and J calls were not made by the authors but by TCRdb's processing. The sample table contains 200,000 to 250,000 distinct CDR3 sequences; only one count was recorded for less than 9% of them. Of the sample, roughly 0.9% is held by the ten largest clones.

Reading the label with the study, this specimen's treatment or condition is: live attenuated yellow fever vaccine strain. A standard Ficoll-Paque protocol was used to isolate PBMCs from peripheral blood. CD4 and CD8 T-cell fractions were isolated with Dynabeads CD4 and CD8 positive selection kits. TriZol was used to extract RNA from bulk PBMCs, CD4 and CD8 fractions, and dextramer-positive and dextramer-negative fractions. The sample here was CD4+ T cells sorted from PBMCs, taken 15 days after the yellow fever booster vaccination. The TCR was taken from a man aged 25-40 years who received the YFV17D yellow fever vaccine. The V and J genes are TRBV5-6 and TRBJ1-3, and TRBD1 aligns with 11 junction nucleotides. The base sequence is TGTGCCAGCAGCCGGTTCGGACAGGGGGCGCCTGGAAACACCATATATTTT. Protein translation: CASSRFGQGAPGNTIYF. Reference TRBV5-6 and TRBJ1-3 proteins supply the regions before and after the CDR3; the full variable domain is: DAGVTQSPTHLIKTRGQQVTLRCSPKSGHDTVSWYQQALGQGPQFIFQYYEEEERQRGNFPDRFSGHQFPNYSSELNVNALLLGDSALYLCASSRFGQGAPGNTIYFGEGSWLTVV.